These T cell receptor beta chains were read from a single sample in a study of T-cell memory formation after mild COVID-19. MiXCR was run by TCRdb on the 5' RACE reads, yielding one entry per CDR3 protein. The table includes 350,000 to 550,000 distinct CDR3 sequences, about a sixth detected once. Sequencing was carried out using PBMCs or a T cell subset sorted from them (not recorded which). The source is a man aged 18 to 29 who had mild COVID-19 (a few samples of this study predate the infection). Cell type and time point are not known. CDR3s include the opening cysteine and the closing phenylalanine or tryptophan.

j_call	v_call	cdr3_aa
TRBJ2-5	TRBV12-3/TRBV12-4	CASSFRGETQYF
TRBJ1-2	TRBV20-1	CSASRQAPGYTF
TRBJ2-5	TRBV5-1	CASSLGTSDETQYF
TRBJ2-5	TRBV10-3	CAIRGLAGETQYF
TRBJ1-6	TRBV20-1	CSATLPGFNSPLHF
TRBJ2-3	TRBV7-9	CASSGSSGTDTQYF
TRBJ1-1	TRBV7-2	CASSPRLGDLATEAFF
TRBJ2-5	TRBV5-6	CASSLYGGRSETQYF
TRBJ2-7	TRBV6-5	CASSRRTGGAEDYEQYF
TRBJ2-3	TRBV7-9	CASSPRGGQGDLDTQYF
TRBJ2-7	TRBV5-6	CASSPRQERYEQYF
TRBJ1-4	TRBV7-9	CASSWGLGEKLFF
TRBJ1-1	TRBV9	CASSMGQGVTEAFF
TRBJ2-1	TRBV3-1	CASSDAGPLGNEQFF
TRBJ2-1	TRBV5-1	CASSPESEQFF
TRBJ1-1	TRBV5-1	CASSDLTGGTEAFF
TRBJ1-2	TRBV10-3	CAIRGGTNYGYTF
TRBJ1-2	TRBV20-1	CSAFYGYTF
TRBJ1-1	TRBV5-1	CASSGGAEAFF
TRBJ2-5	TRBV5-1	CASSPRQKDTQETQYF
TRBJ2-5	TRBV5-1	CASSLAQGIQETQYF
TRBJ1-4	TRBV7-2	CASSFGGLGEKLFF
TRBJ1-2	TRBV5-5	CASSSWTAGYTF